This T cell receptor beta chain originates from a study of blood T cell repertoires in COVID-19. About the research overall: In each case, the material was cDNA or gDNA derived from T cells, B-cell-depleted T cells, or PBMCs.

In the authors' workflow: Amplification of reference gene primers was used by the study to estimate nucleated cell counts. The repertoire was sequenced with immunoSEQ multiplex PCR; TCRdb's copy has only in-frame clones and lacks some. From that table come the V and J calls and clone size; the DNA was used to work out D and trimming. Here the sample spans around 330,000 clones, 85% being singletons. Those who participated ranged in age from roughly 18 to 100 years and resided in about two dozen US areas. The study recruited exposed participants who had met a COVID-19 case within 2 weeks before entry. Per germline, CDR1 MNHEY and CDR2 SVGAGI. This CDR3 contains 13 residues. V shed 6 bases and J shed 5 bases, with 14 bases lying between them.

The source material was PBMCs or T cells enriched from blood (not recorded which). The TCR originated in a woman in her twenties or thirties who had been exposed to COVID-19. The V and J genes are TRBV6-5 and TRBJ2-7; tentatively, D is TRBD1 (6 bases). CDR3 sequence reads: CASSPRGSNEQYF. The CDR3 DNA is TGTGCCAGCAGCCCCAGGGGTTCAAACGAGCAGTACTTC.